Listed here are 2 T cell receptor beta chains from one sample, sequenced in a study of blood T cell repertoires in COVID-19. Repertoires were generated with immunoSEQ multiplex PCR, while TCRdb's copy carries only in-frame clones and drops some. This sample has 300,000 to 350,000 clones, with roughly 87% found just once. Sequencing input: PBMCs or T cells enriched from blood (not recorded which). These receptors all come from a woman between 18 and 30 years old who had recovered from COVID-19.

The V call is TRBV7-3, the J call TRBJ1-2; no clear D. The CDR3 is made up of 15 amino acids. Trimming left V 1 base short and J 0 bases short, with 9 bases between. CDR1 is SGHTA, CDR2 FQGTGA, per germline. In nucleotides, the CDR3 is TGTGCCAGCAGCTTAAGTAGTGGAGCTAACTATGGCTACACCTTC. Residues: CASSLSSGANYGYTF.

This clone turned up a few times. This chain connects TRBV4-3 to TRBJ2-7, with TRBD2 identical over 8 bases. There are 14 residues in the CDR3. The germline V gene has CDR1 LGHNA and CDR2 YSLEER. V trimming: 5 bases; J trimming: 1 base; junction bases outside the gene matches: 4. The CDR3 DNA is TGCGCCAGCAGCTCCGGACTAGCATCCTACGAGCAGTACTTC. Protein product: CASSSGLASYEQYF.